This note documents a single T cell receptor beta chain sequence. Its antigen is undetermined. With 3 bases removed from V and 5 bases from J, the gap between germline ends came to 8 bases. This CDR3 comprises 13 residues. The sample is drawn from a study of siplizumab effects on memory and regulatory T cells. Study-wide results and caveats: Where siplizumab was present, mappable alloreactive CD4+ clones averaged about 65% Treg-derived, compared with 25% to 30% in controls. Naive T cells appeared more varied than memory cells and looked like key alloresponse contributors.

Profiled with immunoSEQ multiplex PCR; TCRdb holds only in-frame clones, not every one. The sample includes just over 60,000 clones, 79% of them seen just once. The rearrangement links TRBV23-1 to TRBJ1-5; D remains unclear. Being an ORF, TRBV23-1 has a function that is uncertain. Sequences were obtained from memory CD4+ T cells sorted from blood. The receptor's source is a human donor in good health. CDR3 amino acids: CASSHLRDQPQHF. CDR3 coding DNA: TGCGCCAGCAGTCATCTGCGGGATCAGCCCCAGCATTTT.